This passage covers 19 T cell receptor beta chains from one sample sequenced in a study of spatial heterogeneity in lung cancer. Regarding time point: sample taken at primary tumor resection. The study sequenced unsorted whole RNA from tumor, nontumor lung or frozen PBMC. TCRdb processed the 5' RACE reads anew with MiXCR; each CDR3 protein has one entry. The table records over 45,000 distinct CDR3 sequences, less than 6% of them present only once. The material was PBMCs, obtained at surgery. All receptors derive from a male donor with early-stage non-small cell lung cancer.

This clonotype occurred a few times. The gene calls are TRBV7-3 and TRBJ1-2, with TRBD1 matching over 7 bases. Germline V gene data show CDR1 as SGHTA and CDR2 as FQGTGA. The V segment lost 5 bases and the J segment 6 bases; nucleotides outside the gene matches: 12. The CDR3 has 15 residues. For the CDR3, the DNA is TGTGCCAGCAGCCTTACTGGGACAGAGGATAATGGCTACACCTTC. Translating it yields CASSLTGTEDNGYTF. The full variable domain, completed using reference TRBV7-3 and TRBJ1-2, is GAGVSQTPSNKVTEKGKYVELRCDPISGHTALYWYRQSLGQGPEFLIYFQGTGAADDSGLPNDRFFAVRPEGSVSTLKIQRTERGDSAVYLCASSLTGTEDNGYTFGSGTRLTVV.

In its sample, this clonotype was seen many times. The CDR3 spells CASSAGAAYEQYF. CDR3 DNA: TGTGCCAGCAGTGCGGGGGCAGCCTACGAGCAGTACTTC. The gene calls are TRBV25-1 and TRBJ2-7, with D perhaps matching TRBD1 or TRBD2 (6 bases each). V dropped 4 bases and J dropped 2 bases, with 9 bases sitting between them. The CDR3 extends over 13 amino acids. Germline V gene data show CDR1 as MGHDK and CDR2 as SYGVNS.

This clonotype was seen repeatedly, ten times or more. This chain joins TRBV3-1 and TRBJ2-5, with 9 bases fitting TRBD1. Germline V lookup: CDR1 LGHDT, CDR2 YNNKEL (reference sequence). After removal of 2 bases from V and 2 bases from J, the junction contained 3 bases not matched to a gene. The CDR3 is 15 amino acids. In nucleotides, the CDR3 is TGTGCCAGCAGCCAATCCGGGACAGGGCAAGAGACCCAGTACTTC. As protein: CASSQSGTGQETQYF.

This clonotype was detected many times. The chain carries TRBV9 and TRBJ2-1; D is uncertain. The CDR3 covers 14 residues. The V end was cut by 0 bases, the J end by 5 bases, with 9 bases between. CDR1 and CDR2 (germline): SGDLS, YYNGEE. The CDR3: CASSVEVANNEQFF. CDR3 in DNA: TGTGCCAGCAGCGTAGAAGTAGCAAACAATGAGCAGTTCTTC.

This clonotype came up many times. The CDR3 sequence is CSAKSGGHMNTEAFF. In nucleotides, the CDR3 is TGCAGTGCTAAGTCTGGCGGGCACATGAACACTGAAGCTTTCTTT. This chain uses TRBV20-1 with TRBJ1-1; D not certain. The CDR3 totals 15 residues. Looked up from germline, CDR1 is DFQATT and CDR2 is SNEGSKA (reference sequence). Trimming cost V 4 bases and J 0 bases, with 15 bases left between them.

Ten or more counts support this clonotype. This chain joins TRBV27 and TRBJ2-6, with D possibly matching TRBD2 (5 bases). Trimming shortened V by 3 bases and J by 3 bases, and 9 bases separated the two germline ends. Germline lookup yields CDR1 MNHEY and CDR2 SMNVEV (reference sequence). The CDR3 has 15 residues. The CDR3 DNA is TGTGCCAGCAGTTTTCTAGCTGGTGGGGCCAACGTCCTGACTTTC. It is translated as CASSFLAGGANVLTF.

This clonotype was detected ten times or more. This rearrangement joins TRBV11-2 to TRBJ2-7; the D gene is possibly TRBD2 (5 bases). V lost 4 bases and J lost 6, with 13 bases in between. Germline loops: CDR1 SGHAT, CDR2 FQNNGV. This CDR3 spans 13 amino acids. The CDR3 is CASSSDWASEQYF. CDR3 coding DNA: TGTGCCAGCAGCTCGGACTGGGCGAGCGAGCAGTACTTC.

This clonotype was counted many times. The CDR3 sequence: CASSEELQAGGYTF. In DNA, the CDR3 is TGTGCCAGCAGTGAAGAACTACAGGCCGGGGGCTACACCTTC. The genes are TRBV6-1 and TRBJ1-2, with D perhaps TRBD1 (5 bases). The CDR3 runs to 14 residues. V lost 1 base and J 8 bases, leaving 14 bases between the germline ends. Germline V gene data show CDR1 as MNHNS and CDR2 as SASEGT.

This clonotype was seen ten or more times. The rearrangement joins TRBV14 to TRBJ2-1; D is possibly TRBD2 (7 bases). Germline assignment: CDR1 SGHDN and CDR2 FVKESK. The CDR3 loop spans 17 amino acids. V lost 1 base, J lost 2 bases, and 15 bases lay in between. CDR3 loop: CASSQGGGSPTYNEQFF. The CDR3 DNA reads TGTGCCAGCAGCCAAGGGGGGGGCAGCCCTACCTACAATGAGCAGTTCTTC.

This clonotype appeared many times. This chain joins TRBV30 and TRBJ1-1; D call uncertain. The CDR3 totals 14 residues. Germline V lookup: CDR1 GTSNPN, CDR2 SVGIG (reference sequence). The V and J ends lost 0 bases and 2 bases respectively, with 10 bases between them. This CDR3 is CAWSVVGVNTEAFF. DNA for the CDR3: TGTGCCTGGAGTGTTGTCGGGGTTAACACTGAAGCTTTCTTT.

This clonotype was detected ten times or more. CDR3 protein: CATSDRAKTQYF. Written as DNA, the CDR3 is TGTGCCACCTCAGACAGGGCAAAGACCCAGTACTTC. This chain links TRBV15 with TRBJ2-5, with 7 nucleotides matching TRBD1. This CDR3 has 12 amino acids. After removal of 8 bases from V and 6 bases from J, the junction contained 6 bases not matched to a gene. Per germline, CDR1 LNHNV and CDR2 YYDKDF (reference sequence).

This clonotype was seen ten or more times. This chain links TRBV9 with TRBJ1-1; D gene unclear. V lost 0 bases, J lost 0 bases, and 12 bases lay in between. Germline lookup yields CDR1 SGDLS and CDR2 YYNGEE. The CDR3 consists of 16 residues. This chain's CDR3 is CASSVVGSLMNTEAFF. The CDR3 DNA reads TGTGCCAGCAGCGTAGTGGGCAGCTTGATGAACACTGAAGCTTTCTTT. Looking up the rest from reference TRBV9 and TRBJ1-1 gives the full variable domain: DSGVTQTPKHLITATGQRVTLRCSPRSGDLSVYWYQQSLDQGLQFLIQYYNGEERAKGNILERFSAQQFPDLHSELNLSSLELGDSALYFCASSVVGSLMNTEAFFGQGTRLTVV.

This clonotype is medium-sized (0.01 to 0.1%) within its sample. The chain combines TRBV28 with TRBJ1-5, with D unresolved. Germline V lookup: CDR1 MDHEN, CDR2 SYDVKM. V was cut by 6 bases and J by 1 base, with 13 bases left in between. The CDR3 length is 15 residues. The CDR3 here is CASRPGIVSNQPQHF. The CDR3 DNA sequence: TGTGCCAGCAGACCGGGTATTGTAAGCAATCAGCCCCAGCATTTT.

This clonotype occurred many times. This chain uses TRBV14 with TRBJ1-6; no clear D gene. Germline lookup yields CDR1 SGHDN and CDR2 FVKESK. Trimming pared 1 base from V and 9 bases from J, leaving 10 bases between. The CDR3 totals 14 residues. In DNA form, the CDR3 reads TGTGCCAGCAGCCAAGCAGCCGTCTTTTCACCCCTCCACTTT. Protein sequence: CASSQAAVFSPLHF.

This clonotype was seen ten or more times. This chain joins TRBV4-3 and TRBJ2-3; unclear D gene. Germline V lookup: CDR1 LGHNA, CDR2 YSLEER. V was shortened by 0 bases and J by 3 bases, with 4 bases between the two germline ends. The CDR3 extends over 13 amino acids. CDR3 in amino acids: CASSQERTDTQYF. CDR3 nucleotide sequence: TGCGCCAGCAGCCAAGAGAGGACAGATACGCAGTATTTT.

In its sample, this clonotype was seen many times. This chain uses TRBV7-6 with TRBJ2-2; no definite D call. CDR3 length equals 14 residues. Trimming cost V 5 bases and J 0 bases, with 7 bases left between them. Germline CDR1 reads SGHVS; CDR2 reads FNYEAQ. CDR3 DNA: TGTGCCAGCAGCCGATACGCGAACACCGGGGAGCTGTTTTTT. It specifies CASSRYANTGELFF. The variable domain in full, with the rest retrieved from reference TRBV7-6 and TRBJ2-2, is GAGVSQSPRYKVTKRGQDVALRCDPISGHVSLYWYRQALGQGPEFLTYFNYEAQQDKSGLPNDRFSAERPEGSISTLTIQRTEQRDSAMYRCASSRYANTGELFFGEGSRLTVL.

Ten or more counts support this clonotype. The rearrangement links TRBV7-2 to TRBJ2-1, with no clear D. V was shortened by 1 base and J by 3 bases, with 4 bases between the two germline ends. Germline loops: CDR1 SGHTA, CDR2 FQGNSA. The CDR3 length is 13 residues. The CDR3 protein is CASSLENYNEQFF. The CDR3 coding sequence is TGTGCCAGCAGCTTAGAGAACTACAATGAGCAGTTCTTC.

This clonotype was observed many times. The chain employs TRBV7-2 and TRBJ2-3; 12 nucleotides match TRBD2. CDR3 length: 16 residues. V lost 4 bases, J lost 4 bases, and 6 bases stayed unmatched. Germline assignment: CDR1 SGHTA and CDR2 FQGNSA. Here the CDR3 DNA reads TGTGCCAGCAGCTCGACTAGCGGGAGAGGGTCAGATACGCAGTATTTT. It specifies CASSSTSGRGSDTQYF.

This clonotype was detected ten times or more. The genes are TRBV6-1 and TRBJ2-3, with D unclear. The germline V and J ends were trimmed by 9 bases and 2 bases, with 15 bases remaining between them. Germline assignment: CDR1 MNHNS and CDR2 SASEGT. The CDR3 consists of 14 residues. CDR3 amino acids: CASNRHLSTDTQYF. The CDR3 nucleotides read TGTGCCAGTAATCGACACCTATCCACAGATACGCAGTATTTT.